In this sample, the clone carrying this TCR beta chain turned up many times. The data belong to a study of T-cell reconstitution after alpha-beta-depleted transplantation in children. The CDR3 has 13 amino acids. The V end was cut by 6 bases, the J end by 0 bases, with 11 bases between. In germline, CDR1 is SQVTM, CDR2 ANQGSEA. TCRbeta library preparation incorporated unique molecular identifiers. TCRdb re-analysed the PCR reads in MiXCR, keeping a single row per CDR3 protein. This table holds some 240,000 distinct CDR3 sequences, approximately 9.8% found once. The sequence was obtained from a human donor who donated a stem cell graft to a child with SCID. The starting material was PBMCs from the stem cell graft donor, obtained from the stem cell graft. The V call is TRBV29-1, the J call TRBJ1-1; D unresolved. Here the CDR3 reads CSVLLGLNTEAFF. CDR3 nucleotides: TGCAGCGTGTTACTGGGCTTGAACACTGAAGCTTTCTTT.